Each of the 17 T cell receptor beta chains below was sequenced from the same sample in a study of blood T cell repertoires in COVID-19. The assay was immunoSEQ multiplex PCR, and TCRdb's table has in-frame clones only and misses some. The table has more than 60,000 clones, approximately 90% seen once. Sequences were obtained from peripheral blood. These receptor sequences come from a human donor in a cohort sampled during active COVID-19.

This chain joins TRBV18 and TRBJ2-7, with 7 bases matching TRBD2. This CDR3 region has 15 residues. Trimming at V came to 6 bases and at J to 4 bases, leaving 12 bases not matched to a gene. Germline CDR1 KGHSH, CDR2 LQKENI. The CDR3 protein is CASSPSAGVIYEQYF. For the CDR3, the DNA is TGTGCCAGCTCTCCTTCGGCGGGGGTGATATACGAGCAGTACTTC. Supplemented by reference TRBV18 and TRBJ2-7, the full variable domain reads NAGVMQNPRHLVRRRGQEARLRCSPMKGHSHVYWYRQLPEEGLKFMVYLQKENIIDESGMPKERFSAEFPKEGPSILRIQQVVRGDSAAYFCASSPSAGVIYEQYFGPGTRLTVT.

The chain joins TRBV7-6 to TRBJ1-4; D is perhaps TRBD1 (6 bases). Germline CDR1 and CDR2: SGHVS and FNYEAQ. The CDR3 contains 15 residues. With 1 base removed from V and 7 bases from J, the gap between germline ends came to 13 bases. The CDR3 reads CASSLERGASEKLFF. CDR3 DNA: TGTGCCAGCAGCTTAGAGCGGGGGGCTAGTGAAAAACTGTTTTTT.

The sample holds one count of this clone. The genes are TRBV4-2 and TRBJ1-5, with 11 bases that match TRBD1. This CDR3 contains 17 residues. In germline, CDR1 is LGHNA, CDR2 YNFKEQ. The trim removed 0 bases at V and 5 bases at J, leaving 6 bases unmatched. The CDR3 DNA reads TGTGCCAGCAGCCAAGATGGGGCGGGACAGGGGGATCAGCCCCAGCATTTT. Protein sequence: CASSQDGAGQGDQPQHF.

The CDR3 nucleotides read TGTGCCAGCAGCGTACAGGGATCGCAGTTCTTC. This encodes CASSVQGSQFF. This chain uses TRBV7-9 with TRBJ2-1; tentative D call: TRBD1 (6 bases). This CDR3 region has 11 residues. Germline V gene sequence: CDR1 SEHNR, CDR2 FQNEAQ (reference sequence). V was trimmed by 5 bases and J by 12 bases, leaving 11 bases between them.

This chain links TRBV5-6 with TRBJ2-2; TRBD2 is a possible D gene (5 bases). V lost 5 bases to trimming and J lost 2 bases, with 13 bases between them. This CDR3 is 15 amino acids long. CDR1 SGHDT and CDR2 YYEEEE come from the germline V gene. CDR3 amino acids: CASSYGLGNTGELFF. The CDR3 DNA follows: TGTGCCAGCAGTTATGGACTGGGAAACACCGGGGAGCTGTTTTTT.

The chain joins TRBV7-2 to TRBJ1-2; 7 nucleotides line up with TRBD1. V lost 7 bases and J lost 8; bases outside the gene matches: 10. The CDR3 sequence is 13 residues long. Germline CDR1 and CDR2: SGHTA and FQGNSA. CDR3 DNA sequence: TGTGCCAGCACGAGGGGGCAACTTCAGGGCTACACCTTC. It encodes CASTRGQLQGYTF.

The genes are TRBV7-2 and TRBJ2-3; D remains ambiguous. CDR1 is SGHTA and CDR2 is FQGNSA in the germline V gene. CDR3 length: 17 amino acids. Between the trimmed V and J ends, which lost 5 bases and 2 bases, there was a span of 20 bases. In DNA, the CDR3 is TGTGCCAGCAGCGCCTTAACCAATACACCGAACACAGATACGCAGTATTTT. Translating it yields CASSALTNTPNTDTQYF.

This chain links TRBV5-1 with TRBJ2-5; D might be TRBD2 (6 bases). The CDR3 has 14 amino acids. V dropped 4 bases and J dropped 2 bases, with 12 bases sitting between them. Germline CDR1 SGHRS, CDR2 YFSETQ. The CDR3 sequence is CASSNGGDQETQYF. For the CDR3, the DNA is TGCGCCAGCAGCAACGGGGGAGATCAAGAGACCCAGTACTTC.

The rearrangement joins TRBV7-2 to TRBJ2-5; 7 bases are shared with TRBD1. The CDR3 totals 16 residues. The germline V gene encodes CDR1 SGHTA and CDR2 FQGNSA. V shed 5 bases, J shed 1 base, and the junction held 10 bases outside the gene matches. The CDR3 sequence is CASSVTGTAIQETQYF. The CDR3 DNA reads TGTGCCAGCAGCGTTACCGGGACAGCGATCCAAGAGACCCAGTACTTC.

This chain's CDR3 is CASSERTSGDLTQYF. The DNA for the CDR3 is TGTGCCAGCAGCGAGAGGACTAGCGGGGATTTGACCCAGTACTTC. This chain connects TRBV5-4 to TRBJ2-5, with 12 bases identical to TRBD2. Losses at the gene ends were 4 bases for V and 7 bases for J; bases not matched to a gene: 8. The CDR3 is 15 residues long. Germline-derived CDR1 and CDR2 are SGHNT and YYREEE (reference sequence).

The chain employs TRBV10-1 and TRBJ2-3; 16 nucleotides align to TRBD2. Germline V gene data show CDR1 as WNHNN and CDR2 as SYGVQD (reference sequence). The trim removed 2 bases at V and 2 bases at J, leaving 4 bases unmatched. The CDR3 spans 18 residues. CDR3: CASSESGTSGGATDTQYF. In DNA form, the CDR3 reads TGCGCCAGCAGTGAGAGTGGGACTAGCGGGGGGGCCACAGATACGCAGTATTTT.

As DNA, the CDR3 is TGCAGCGTGGGGAGGACAGGGGAGCGTGAAAAACTGTTTTTT. It yields the protein CSVGRTGEREKLFF. The genes are TRBV29-1 and TRBJ1-4; the match to TRBD1 covers 9 bases. Germline V gene data show CDR1 as SQVTM and CDR2 as ANQGSEA. The CDR3 loop spans 14 amino acids. Unmatched junction bases numbered 9, after V lost 6 bases and J lost 7 bases.

The V and J genes are TRBV5-1 and TRBJ2-2, with 8 bases matching TRBD2. The V gene end was trimmed by 4 bases and the J gene end by 1 base; junction bases not matched to a gene: 6. CDR3 length: 16 residues. Per germline, CDR1 SGHRS and CDR2 YFSETQ. CDR3 protein: CASSPAGGRNTGELFF. For the CDR3, the DNA is TGCGCCAGCAGCCCGGCGGGGGGAAGGAACACCGGGGAGCTGTTTTTT.

The V call is TRBV5-5, the J call TRBJ2-7; TRBD2 is a possible D gene (5 bases). There are 16 residues in the CDR3. Between the trimmed V and J ends, which lost 6 bases and 4 bases, there was a span of 23 bases. CDR1 and CDR2 from the germline V gene are SGHKS and YYEKEE (reference sequence). CDR3 loop: CASTSHPAGGIYEQYF. In DNA form, the CDR3 reads TGTGCCAGCACTAGCCACCCGGCAGGCGGAATTTACGAGCAGTACTTC.

V and J are TRBV12-3 or TRBV12-4 and TRBJ1-1; D is possibly TRBD1 (5 bases). There are 11 residues in the CDR3. Trimming took 7 bases from V and 4 from J, leaving 7 bases between them. CDR3 sequence reads: CASKGFTEAFF. DNA of the CDR3: TGTGCCAGCAAGGGGTTCACTGAAGCTTTCTTT.

This clone was detected once. This rearrangement joins TRBV5-1 to TRBJ2-3; D is perhaps TRBD1 (5 bases). The CDR3 covers 15 residues. V was shortened by 4 bases and J by 0 bases, with 12 bases between the two germline ends. Germline V CDR1 and CDR2: SGHRS, YFSETQ. CDR3 sequence: CASSVLGVSTDTQYF. CDR3 DNA: TGCGCCAGCAGCGTTCTAGGGGTCAGCACAGATACGCAGTATTTT.

The rearrangement joins TRBV10-3 to TRBJ2-5; D is undetermined. V was trimmed by 2 bases and J by 8 bases, leaving 6 bases between them. This CDR3 contains 11 residues. Germline V gives CDR1 ENHRY, CDR2 SYGVKD. This chain's CDR3 is CAISEGPTQYF. The CDR3 DNA reads as TGTGCCATCAGTGAGGGGCCTACCCAGTACTTC.